This is a list of T cell receptor beta chains from one sample in a study of blood T cell repertoires in COVID-19. Libraries were prepared by immunoSEQ multiplex PCR; TCRdb keeps only in-frame clonotypes and omits some of them. The sample holds more than 95,000 clones; about 76% are singletons and the top ten take roughly 37%. The sample comprised peripheral blood. The receptors stem from a man aged 80 or over with acute or convalescent COVID-19. Both conserved end residues are part of each CDR3. D genes are given only for firm matches. The size field is filled for only some rows; it gives once, few, many or a size class.

13	.	TRBV7-9	.	TRBJ1-1	TGTGCCAGCAGCTCACAGAGGAACACTGAAGCTTTCTTT	CASSSQRNTEAFF
13	TRBD2	TRBV19	few	TRBJ2-3	TGTGCCAGTAGTATCGGGAGGGATAATACGCAGTATTTT	CASSIGRDNTQYF
13	TRBD1	TRBV19	few	TRBJ1-5	TGTGCCAGTAGTGGTACAGGGGTTCAGCCCCAGCATTTT	CASSGTGVQPQHF
16	TRBD1	TRBV18	.	TRBJ2-1	TGTGCCAGCTCACCGAGACAGGGGGCCGGTTACAATGAGCAGTTCTTC	CASSPRQGAGYNEQFF
13	.	TRBV5-4	.	TRBJ2-7	TGTGCCAGCAGCTTCGACAGAGCCTACGAGCAGTACTTC	CASSFDRAYEQYF
20	TRBD2	TRBV14	.	TRBJ2-4	TGTGCCAGCAGCCAAGATTGGCGGCTAGCGGGAGACCTAGCCAAAAACATTCAGTACTTC	CASSQDWRLAGDLAKNIQYF
17	TRBD1	TRBV28	.	TRBJ1-3	TGTGCCAGCAGTTACGCTATCCGGGGGACAGCTGGAAACACCATATATTTT	CASSYAIRGTAGNTIYF
13	TRBD2	TRBV7-2	.	TRBJ2-7	TGTGCCAGCAGGGGGGCTAGCGGGTACGAGCAGTACTTC	CASRGASGYEQYF
15	TRBD1	TRBV28	few	TRBJ2-1	TGTGCCAGCAGTACGGCCGGGACAGCCTACAATGAGCAGTTCTTC	CASSTAGTAYNEQFF
12	.	TRBV29-1	.	TRBJ2-5	TGCAGCGGCAGAGAGGCCCAAGAGACCCAGTACTTC	CSGREAQETQYF
16	.	TRBV11-3	.	TRBJ1-3	TGTGCCAGCAGCTTAACTGGGGGGTCCTCTGGAAACACCATATATTTT	CASSLTGGSSGNTIYF
14	.	TRBV30	.	TRBJ2-6	TGTGCCTCCCGGTTCGGGTCTGGGGCCAACGTCCTGACTTTC	CASRFGSGANVLTF
14	.	TRBV14	.	TRBJ1-1	TGTGCCAGCAGCCGGTACTTCATGAACACTGAAGCTTTCTTT	CASSRYFMNTEAFF
14	.	TRBV7-9	few	TRBJ1-5	TGTGCCAGCAGCCAAGGGGGTTTTGGTCAGCCCCAGCATTTT	CASSQGGFGQPQHF
14	.	TRBV27	.	TRBJ2-4	TGTGCCAGCAGTTTAATCGGGTCTGGCAACATTCAGTACTTC	CASSLIGSGNIQYF
11	.	TRBV29-1	.	TRBJ1-4	TGCAGCGTTGAGACAGGTGAAAAACTGTTTTTT	CSVETGEKLFF
15	TRBD1	TRBV30	.	TRBJ1-4	TGTGCTGGCGTCCCGGGACAGGGGGCTAATGAAAAACTGTTTTTT	CAGVPGQGANEKLFF
15	TRBD1	TRBV4-3	.	TRBJ2-7	TGCGCCAGCAGCCAAGAGACAGGGGGCTCCTACGAGCAGTACTTC	CASSQETGGSYEQYF
17	TRBD2	TRBV4-1	.	TRBJ2-1	TGCGCCAGCAGCCTCGGACTAGCGGGGTCCCTCGGCAATGAGCAGTTCTTC	CASSLGLAGSLGNEQFF
12	.	TRBV28	.	TRBJ2-7	TGTGCCAGCAGTTTACGGGGGTACGAGCAGTACTTC	CASSLRGYEQYF
12	.	TRBV6-6	.	TRBJ2-5	TGTGCCAGCAGGGTAGGCGGGGAGACCCAGTACTTC	CASRVGGETQYF
15	.	TRBV5-1	once	TRBJ1-1	TGCGCCAGCAGCTCGAAAAGGGGGGGAACAGGTGAAGCTTTCTTT	CASSSKRGGTGEAFF
14	.	TRBV19	.	TRBJ1-3	TGTGCCGCGGGCCCGCTTAGCTCTGGAAACACCATATATTTT	CAAGPLSSGNTIYF
13	.	TRBV12-3/TRBV12-4	.	TRBJ2-7	TGTGCCAGCAGTCGGGAGCGATCCTACGAGCAGTACTTC	CASSRERSYEQYF
15	TRBD1	TRBV4-1	.	TRBJ1-1	TGCGCCAGCAGCCAAGATCAACAGGGGTTCAATGAAGCTTTCTTT	CASSQDQQGFNEAFF
16	.	TRBV11-2	.	TRBJ1-3	TGTGCCAGCAGCTTAGATGGAGCCGGGAAAGGAAACACCATATATTTT	CASSLDGAGKGNTIYF
13	.	TRBV6-5	.	TRBJ2-3	TGTGCCAGCAGTCACCGCGGGACAGATACGCAGTATTTT	CASSHRGTDTQYF
15	TRBD1	TRBV30	.	TRBJ1-6	TGTGCCTGGAGAATGGACAGGATTGCGAATTCACCCCTCCACTTT	CAWRMDRIANSPLHF
11	.	TRBV2	.	TRBJ2-7	TGTGCCAGCAGTGTAAGCGAAGAGCAGTACTTC	CASSVSEEQYF
15	.	TRBV18	.	TRBJ2-4	TGTGCCAGCTCCCTAGTGAAGAATACCAAAAACATTCAGTACTTC	CASSLVKNTKNIQYF
13	TRBD1	TRBV12-3/TRBV12-4	.	TRBJ1-5	TGTGCCAGCAGCCAGGACAGGGCTCAGCCCCAGCATTTT	CASSQDRAQPQHF
14	TRBD2	TRBV5-1	.	TRBJ2-2	TGCGCCAGCTATACTAGCGGGAGCCCCGGGGAGCTGTTTTTT	CASYTSGSPGELFF
18	.	TRBV7-8	.	TRBJ2-3	TGTGCCAGCAGTATGGGCGGGCACCTTAAATCTAGCACAGATACGCAGTATTTT	CASSMGGHLKSSTDTQYF
18	TRBD1	TRBV5-1	.	TRBJ2-2	TGCGCCAGCAGCCTCACCCCCTGGACAGGCGCGAACACCGGGGAGCTGTTTTTT	CASSLTPWTGANTGELFF
14	.	TRBV7-2	few	TRBJ2-7	TGTGCCAGCAGCTTAGCGATCACTAGCCGCGAGCAGTACTTC	CASSLAITSREQYF
15	TRBD1	TRBV3-1/TRBV3-2	.	TRBJ1-1	TGTGCCAGCAGCCAAGACGGGACAGGGTACACTGAAGCTTTCTTT	CASSQDGTGYTEAFF
13	.	TRBV28	.	TRBJ1-1	TGTGCCAGCAGTGTACCCCCGGACACTGAAGCTTTCTTT	CASSVPPDTEAFF
15	.	TRBV7-6	.	TRBJ2-1	TGTGCCAGCAGCTTGGGCCAGGGCTCCTACAATGAGCAGTTCTTC	CASSLGQGSYNEQFF
13	.	TRBV7-2	.	TRBJ2-1	TGTGCCAGCAGCATCGGACAGTTCAATGAGCAGTTCTTC	CASSIGQFNEQFF
14	.	TRBV28	.	TRBJ1-6	TGTGCCAGCAGCTTGAGGGGGTACAATTCACCCCTCCACTTT	CASSLRGYNSPLHF
14	.	TRBV2	few	TRBJ2-2	TGTGCCAGCAAGCTCGGCGGGAACACCGGGGAGCTGTTTTTT	CASKLGGNTGELFF
15	.	TRBV6-4	once	TRBJ1-2	TGTGCCAGCAGCGCCTCAGTTGGGGGGAACTATGGCTACACCTTC	CASSASVGGNYGYTF
17	TRBD2	TRBV29-1	few	TRBJ2-3	TGCAGCGTTCGGGGAAGTGGGACTAGCGGGAGCACAGATACGCAGTATTTT	CSVRGSGTSGSTDTQYF
18	.	TRBV9	.	TRBJ1-2	TGTGCCAGCAGCGCTCCGCTACCGGGACACCGGGGATACTATGGCTACACCTTC	CASSAPLPGHRGYYGYTF